A selection of T cell receptor beta chains follows, all from one sample in a study of human T cells and chemical hapten exposure. TCRdb called the RACE reads again in MiXCR, with one record for every CDR3 protein. The table lists 30,000 to 40,000 distinct CDR3 sequences, approximately 5.5% of them singletons. The sequencing input was whole blood. These receptors were taken from a human donor in good health. Some clones in this sample may be carry-over from other donors' samples. Each CDR3 is given with its conserved first and last residue. The order of the fields is V gene, J gene, CDR3 length, D gene, clone size, CDR3 DNA, CDR3 protein. A D gene is named only where the DNA matches it firmly. Size tells how often a clone was seen (once, few, many) or the class of an expanded clone, and some rows leave it out.

TRBV24-1	TRBJ2-2	14	TRBD1	many	TGTGCCACGCAGCAGGGGACAGACACCGGGGAGCTGTTTTTT	CATQQGTDTGELFF
TRBV9	TRBJ2-5	14	.	many	TGTGCCAGCAGCGTAGGCCCCAGCCAAGAGACCCAGTACTTC	CASSVGPSQETQYF
TRBV18	TRBJ2-1	13	.	few	TGTGCCAGCTCACCACCGTCCCGGGACCTGGTGTTCTTC	CASSPPSRDLVFF
TRBV29-1	TRBJ1-2	14	.	.	TGCAGCGTGGCACCCGGGGGGGGCAACTATGGCTACACCTTC	CSVAPGGGNYGYTF
TRBV7-2	TRBJ2-2	16	TRBD2	few	TGTGCCAGCAGCTTAACTAGCGGGGGGCACACCGGGGAGCTGTTTTTT	CASSLTSGGHTGELFF
TRBV30	TRBJ2-7	15	.	many	TGTGCCTGGAGTGTACTTCGCGGACCCGGTTACGAGCAGTACTTC	CAWSVLRGPGYEQYF
TRBV5-5	TRBJ2-3	13	.	many	TGTGCCAGCAGCCAATCAATTACAGATACGCAGTATTTT	CASSQSITDTQYF
TRBV6-5	TRBJ2-2	14	.	many	TGTGCCAGCAGCCTACGGAGGTTCCCCGGGGAGCTGTTTTTT	CASSLRRFPGELFF
TRBV27	TRBJ1-1	14	.	many	TGTGCCAGCAGCCCAGGGGCTAAATTCGCTGAAGCTTTCTTT	CASSPGAKFAEAFF
TRBV6-1	TRBJ1-1	13	.	few	TGTGCCAGCACCAACCTACTGAACACTGAAGCTTTCTTT	CASTNLLNTEAFF
TRBV6-6	TRBJ1-1	16	.	many	TGTGCCAGCAGCCACCTTTTGCTGATCTGGGCAGACAAAGCTTTCTTT	CASSHLLLIWADKAFF
TRBV4-1	TRBJ2-5	19	TRBD2	few	TGCGCCAGCAGCTCACCCGGACTAGCGGGAGGGCCCGGGGAAGAGACCCAGTACTTC	CASSSPGLAGGPGEETQYF
TRBV29-1	TRBJ2-5	14	.	.	TGCAGCGTTGTGGGGCCCGGGGGACAAGAGACCCAGTACTTC	CSVVGPGGQETQYF
TRBV20-1	TRBJ1-1	13	.	many	TGCAGTGCTTTGACAGGAGAGAACACTGAAGCTTTCTTT	CSALTGENTEAFF
TRBV28	TRBJ2-3	13	TRBD1	few	TGTGCCAGCAGAAAACAGGGGGCAGATACGCAGTATTTT	CASRKQGADTQYF
TRBV11-2	TRBJ2-1	15	.	many	TGTGCCAGCAGCTTAGATCCCGGGAGTAACGATGAGCAGTTCTTC	CASSLDPGSNDEQFF
TRBV7-2	TRBJ2-7	16	.	many	TGTGCCAGCAGCTTAGCGTGGGGTAGTTTGGCCTACGAGCAGTACTTC	CASSLAWGSLAYEQYF
TRBV11-2	TRBJ2-1	19	TRBD2	few	TGTGCCAGCAGCTCCCCGGTGGGATCTAGCGGCGTCATGCACAATGAGCAGTTCTTC	CASSSPVGSSGVMHNEQFF
TRBV5-1	TRBJ1-1	16	TRBD1	.	TGCGCCAGCAGCCTAAGGACAGGGGGCGGGAACACTGAAGCTTTCTTT	CASSLRTGGGNTEAFF
TRBV7-2	TRBJ1-2	13	.	many	TGTGCCAGCAACCCGGGTCGCCTAGGGGGCTACACCTTC	CASNPGRLGGYTF
TRBV27	TRBJ2-1	15	TRBD2	many	TGTGCCAGCAGTATCGCTAGCGGGGGAAACAATGAGCAGTTCTTC	CASSIASGGNNEQFF
TRBV12-3/TRBV12-4	TRBJ1-6	17	.	.	TGTGCCAGCAGTTTAGAGTTAGGTTCATCTCAGAGGTCACCCCTCCACTTT	CASSLELGSSQRSPLHF
TRBV4-3	TRBJ2-3	14	.	many	TGCGCCAGCAGCCAGGATGACGGCACAGATACGCAGTATTTT	CASSQDDGTDTQYF
TRBV20-1	TRBJ2-1	14	TRBD1	few	TGCAGTGCTAGAGCCGGGACAGGGGTGTATGAGCAGTTCTTC	CSARAGTGVYEQFF
TRBV5-1	TRBJ1-1	15	TRBD1	many	TGCGCCAGCAGCTTGGAAGGGGGCCCGGGCACTGAAGCTTTCTTT	CASSLEGGPGTEAFF
TRBV20-1	TRBJ1-5	13	.	.	TGCAGTGCTTCCAGGTTGCAAACTCAGCCCCAGCATTTT	CSASRLQTQPQHF
TRBV30	TRBJ1-2	13	TRBD1	few	TGTGCCTGGGGTAGACAGGGACACTATGGCTACACCTTC	CAWGRQGHYGYTF
TRBV3-1	TRBJ2-7	15	TRBD2	many	TGTGCCAGCAGCGATAGCGGGAGAGCCACCTACGAGCAGTACTTC	CASSDSGRATYEQYF
TRBV6-2/TRBV6-3	TRBJ1-1	13	TRBD1	few	TGTGCCACTCGACAGGGCTGGAACACTGAAGCTTTCTTT	CATRQGWNTEAFF
TRBV5-4	TRBJ1-1	13	.	many	TGTGCCAGCAGCCGGGGTTCGGAGATGCAAGCTTTCTTT	CASSRGSEMQAFF
TRBV5-1	TRBJ2-1	16	.	many	TGCGCCAGCTCCCCCAGTGACCTACTGGGGGAAAATGAGCAGTTCTTC	CASSPSDLLGENEQFF
TRBV29-1	TRBJ2-3	18	TRBD2	few	TGCAGCGTTGGCAACCCGGGAGGACCTTTGCTGTCCACAGATACGCAGTATTTT	CSVGNPGGPLLSTDTQYF
TRBV7-2	TRBJ1-1	16	.	few	TGTGCCAGCAGCTTAGGGGGATGGTCGGTGAACACTGAAGCTTTCTTT	CASSLGGWSVNTEAFF
TRBV5-1	TRBJ1-1	13	.	many	TGCGCCAGCAGGGCCGATTCGAACACTGAAGCTTTCTTT	CASRADSNTEAFF
TRBV20-1	TRBJ2-6	14	.	many	TGCAGTGCTAGTTTGCGGGGTGGGGCCAACGTCCTGACTTTC	CSASLRGGANVLTF
TRBV7-2	TRBJ1-5	13	.	many	TGTGCCAGCAGAGCCGATGGGGATCAGCCCCAGCATTTT	CASRADGDQPQHF
TRBV7-8	TRBJ1-5	16	.	few	TGTGCCAGCAGCGGACCAGGGGTCCTTAGCAATCAGCCCCAGCATTTT	CASSGPGVLSNQPQHF
TRBV19	TRBJ2-7	11	.	many	TGTGCCATTTCGACGGGGTACGAGCAGTACTTC	CAISTGYEQYF
TRBV7-2	TRBJ1-4	15	TRBD1	few	TGTGCCAGCAGCCGACAGGGCATAACTAATGAAAAACTGTTTTTT	CASSRQGITNEKLFF
TRBV28	TRBJ1-5	15	.	many	TGTGCCAGCAGTGTCACAGGGCCGAGCAATCAGCCCCAGCATTTT	CASSVTGPSNQPQHF
TRBV28	TRBJ1-2	14	TRBD1	many	TGTGCCAGCAGCCCTCTGACAGGGTTGCATGGCTACACCTTC	CASSPLTGLHGYTF
TRBV19	TRBJ2-1	16	TRBD2	few	TGTGCCAGTAGCAAAGGACTAGCGGGAGGGCCAGGTGAGCAGTTCTTC	CASSKGLAGGPGEQFF
TRBV29-1	TRBJ2-1	14	.	medium-sized	TGCAGCGCCCACTTCCCCGACAGTTACAATGAGCAGTTCTTC	CSAHFPDSYNEQFF
TRBV6-6	TRBJ2-2	14	TRBD1	many	TGTGCCAGCAGTTTGGCAGGGGGCACCGGGGAGCTGTTTTTT	CASSLAGGTGELFF
TRBV21-1	TRBJ1-1	11	.	many	TGTGCCAGCATCCCACTTGGTGAAGCTTTCTTT	CASIPLGEAFF
TRBV12-3/TRBV12-4	TRBJ1-2	14	.	many	TGTGCCAGCAGTTTAGAATCAGGGACCTATGGCTACACCTTC	CASSLESGTYGYTF
TRBV4-1	TRBJ1-4	15	.	many	TGCGCCAGCAGCCAAGTCCGGGGCACTAATGAAAAACTGTTTTTT	CASSQVRGTNEKLFF
TRBV2	TRBJ1-2	14	TRBD1	many	TGTGCCAGTCTTCCCAACAGGGGGGACTATGGCTACACCTTC	CASLPNRGDYGYTF
TRBV18	TRBJ1-1	14	TRBD1	many	TGTGCCAGCTCACCAGGACTTGACAGGGGGGAAGCTTTCTTT	CASSPGLDRGEAFF
TRBV6-2/TRBV6-3	TRBJ1-2	14	.	many	TGTGCCAGCAGCCGCGCGGACCGTGGGGATGGCTACACCTTC	CASSRADRGDGYTF
TRBV6-6	TRBJ1-2	13	.	.	TGTGCCAGCAGTTACGAACATAACTATGGCTACACCTTC	CASSYEHNYGYTF
TRBV30	TRBJ1-1	12	.	.	TGTGCCTGGAGTGAAGGGAACACTGAAGCTTTCTTT	CAWSEGNTEAFF
TRBV9	TRBJ1-2	14	.	.	TGTGCCAGCAGCACACCTGGGGGTACCCCCGGCTACACCTTC	CASSTPGGTPGYTF
TRBV5-4	TRBJ2-1	17	TRBD2	many	TGTGCCAGCAGCCGCCTGGGAGGGGACCCCTCCTACAATGAGCAGTTCTTC	CASSRLGGDPSYNEQFF
TRBV7-2	TRBJ2-2	17	.	.	TGTGCCAGCAGCCAGAGGGCGACAGGACCGAACACCGGGGAGCTGTTTTTT	CASSQRATGPNTGELFF